This T cell receptor (beta chain) was recorded in a study of blood T cell repertoires in COVID-19. The repertoire was sequenced with immunoSEQ multiplex PCR; TCRdb's copy has only in-frame clones and lacks some. The sample shows 200,000 or so clones, roughly 89% of them seen only once. CDR1 and CDR2 (germline): SGHNT, YYREEE (reference sequence). The V and J ends lost 3 bases and 4 bases, in that order; junction bases with no gene match: 6. The length of the CDR3 is 14 residues. The V and J genes are TRBV5-4 and TRBJ2-5; 7 positions agree with TRBD2. The specimen was peripheral blood. The sequence derives from a man between 60 and 75 years old who had recovered from COVID-19. The CDR3 nucleotides are TGTGCCAGCAGCTGGGGGGGAGCCCTAGAGACCCAGTACTTC. Encoded protein: CASSWGGALETQYF.